The 22 T cell receptor beta chains presented below share a single source sample, sequenced in a study of T-cell reconstitution after alpha-beta-depleted transplantation in children. Unique molecular identifiers were built into the TCRbeta library. One entry per CDR3 protein, called by TCRdb with MiXCR from the PCR reads. The table includes under 400,000 distinct CDR3 sequences, more than 20% detected once. The starting material was PBMCs, mostly from graft donor cells, obtained 180 days after TCRalphabeta/CD19-depleted stem cell transplant. All receptors come from a male patient aged 10-17 years who had a stem cell transplant for acute lymphoblastic leukemia, so the T cells may come from the graft donor.

This clonotype occurred a few times. This rearrangement joins TRBV20-1 to TRBJ1-2; D unclear. The V gene's germline CDR1 is DFQATT and CDR2 SNEGSKA (reference sequence). Trimming cost V 3 bases and J 8 bases, with 13 bases left between them. The CDR3 totals 12 residues. CDR3 nucleotides: TGCAGTGCTAGCGAGTGGGAATGGGGCTACACCTTC. The encoded protein is CSASEWEWGYTF.

With respect to this clonotype: Germline and junction disagree at one end, which may indicate a read error. The gene calls are TRBV15 and TRBJ2-1; D remains ambiguous. The CDR3 length is 16 residues. Germline CDR1 LNHNV, CDR2 YYDKDF (reference sequence). CDR3 sequence: CATSSPTQYSYSEQFF. The CDR3 DNA sequence: TGTGCCACCAGCTCCCCAACGCAATATTCTTACAGTGAGCAGTTCTTC. The full variable domain, in which reference TRBV15 and TRBJ2-1 provide the parts outside the CDR3, is DAMVIQNPRYQVTQFGKPVTLSCSQTLNHNVMYWYQQKSSQAPKLLFHYYDKDFNNEADTPDNFQSRRPNTSFCFLDIRSPGLGDTAMYLCATSSPTQYSYSEQFFGPGTRLTVL.

This chain links TRBV6-5 with TRBJ2-2; D not certain. This CDR3 has 15 residues. V was shortened by 2 bases and J by 6 bases, with 13 bases between the two germline ends. The germline V gene encodes CDR1 MNHEY and CDR2 SVGAGI. The CDR3 nucleotides are TGTGCCAGCAGTTACGAAGCTCGGCACCCCGGGGAGCTGTTTTTT. Amino acid sequence: CASSYEARHPGELFF.

This clonotype was counted ten times or more. The chain has TRBV5-1 and TRBJ2-1; 8 bases line up with TRBD1. CDR1 is SGHRS and CDR2 is YFSETQ in the germline V gene. The CDR3 runs to 14 residues. V was clipped by 3 bases and J by 4 bases; unmatched bases: 3. The CDR3 loop is CASSSGGAYNEQFF. CDR3 in DNA: TGCGCCAGCAGCTCAGGGGGCGCGTACAATGAGCAGTTCTTC.

This chain uses TRBV3-1 with TRBJ2-4; tentatively, D is TRBD2 (5 bases). The CDR3 contains 15 residues. Germline CDR1 reads LGHDT; CDR2 reads YNNKEL (reference sequence). V was clipped by 0 bases and J by 1 base, with 7 bases between them. As DNA, the CDR3 is TGTGCCAGCAGCCAAGAACTAGGCGCCAAAAACATTCAGTACTTC. Protein sequence: CASSQELGAKNIQYF.

This clonotype was counted only a few times. This sequence joins TRBV12-3 or TRBV12-4 and TRBJ2-7; D possibly corresponds to TRBD1 (5 bases). V was cut by 5 bases and J by 3 bases, with 14 bases left in between. This CDR3 contains 14 residues. The CDR3 is CASSPWGRDYEQYF. In nucleotides, the CDR3 is TGTGCCAGCAGTCCCTGGGGCAGGGACTACGAGCAGTACTTC.

This chain links TRBV25-1 with TRBJ2-5, with TRBD2 matching 7 bases. Trimming took 1 base from V and 4 from J; bases not matched to a gene: 9. CDR1 and CDR2 (germline): MGHDK, SYGVNS. This CDR3 comprises 16 residues. The chain's CDR3 is CASSEFGGRTRETQYF. The CDR3 DNA sequence: TGTGCCAGCAGTGAATTCGGCGGGAGAACTCGAGAGACCCAGTACTTC.

The rearrangement uses TRBV11-1 and TRBJ2-7, with 10 bases identical to TRBD2. The CDR3 is 19 amino acids. CDR1 is SGHAT, CDR2 FQDESV, per germline (reference sequence). The ends lost 2 bases at V and 0 bases at J; junction bases unmatched: 13. CDR3: CASSLPKMGLAKGSYEQYF. Written as DNA, the CDR3 is TGTGCCAGCAGCTTACCAAAGATGGGACTAGCGAAAGGCTCCTACGAGCAGTACTTC. The whole variable domain, remainder taken from reference TRBV11-1 and TRBJ2-7, is EAEVAQSPRYKITEKSQAVAFWCDPISGHATLYWYRQILGQGPELLVQFQDESVVDDSQLPKDRFSAERLKGVDSTLKIQPAELGDSAMYLCASSLPKMGLAKGSYEQYFGPGTRLTVT.

V gene TRBV20-1 combines with J gene TRBJ1-3, with D unresolved. Germline assignment: CDR1 DFQATT and CDR2 SNEGSKA (reference sequence). Trimming cost V 6 bases and J 1 base, with 10 bases left between them. The CDR3 length is 13 residues. CDR3 region: CSAQVFSGNTIYF. CDR3 DNA sequence: TGCAGTGCCCAGGTCTTTTCTGGAAACACCATATATTTT.

This clonotype was counted only a few times. The chain recombines TRBV5-1 with TRBJ1-1, with unresolved D. CDR3 length: 15 residues. With 2 bases removed from V and 5 bases from J, the gap between germline ends came to 16 bases. From germline, CDR1 is SGHRS and CDR2 YFSETQ. The CDR3 nucleotides are TGCGCCAGCAGCTTAGGGCGTGGAGGAGGTACTGAAGCTTTCTTT. It specifies CASSLGRGGGTEAFF.

V gene TRBV5-5 combines with J gene TRBJ1-4, with D hard to call. The CDR3 sequence is 11 residues long. The germline V and J ends were trimmed by 4 bases and 10 bases, with 8 bases remaining between them. Germline-derived CDR1 and CDR2 are SGHKS and YYEKEE (reference sequence). CDR3 in DNA: TGTGCCAGCAGCCTGGACCGAAAACTGTTTTTT. Residues: CASSLDRKLFF.

V is TRBV29-1 and J is TRBJ1-1, with 7 bases aligning to TRBD1. After removal of 2 bases from V and 4 bases from J, the junction contained 4 bases not matched to a gene. The CDR3 runs 13 residues. The germline V gene encodes CDR1 SQVTM and CDR2 ANQGSEA. The CDR3 loop reads CSVEPTGATEAFF. The CDR3 nucleotides are TGCAGCGTTGAACCCACAGGGGCCACTGAAGCTTTCTTT. The entire variable domain, with the rest obtained from reference TRBV29-1 and TRBJ1-1, is as follows: SAVISQKPSRDICQRGTSLTIQCQVDSQVTMMFWYRQQPGQSLTLIATANQGSEATYESGFVIDKFPISRPNLTFSTLTVSNMSPEDSSIYLCSVEPTGATEAFFGQGTRLTVV.

V and J are TRBV5-6 and TRBJ2-7; D gene ambiguous. This CDR3 is 14 amino acids long. Per germline, CDR1 SGHDT and CDR2 YYEEEE. Trimming pared 2 bases from V and 0 bases from J, leaving 9 bases between. CDR3 coding DNA: TGTGCCAGCAGCTTCTCACAGAACTCCTACGAGCAGTACTTC. Its protein product is CASSFSQNSYEQYF.

This chain joins TRBV20-1 and TRBJ1-1; D is possibly TRBD1 (5 bases). Germline CDR1 DFQATT, CDR2 SNEGSKA (reference sequence). Deletions cut 1 base from V and 1 base from J, with 7 bases between. The length of the CDR3 is 13 residues. As DNA, the CDR3 is TGCAGTGCTAGAGGACAGTGGAACACTGAAGCTTTCTTT. It is translated as CSARGQWNTEAFF.

The chain combines TRBV7-2 with TRBJ2-3; D gene uncertain. The CDR3 sequence is 14 residues long. Trimming took off 3 bases at V and 1 base at J, with 8 bases between the two ends. Germline assignment: CDR1 SGHTA and CDR2 FQGNSA. CDR3 residues: CASSFWYGTDTQYF. The CDR3 DNA reads TGTGCCAGCAGCTTCTGGTACGGCACAGATACGCAGTATTTT. Variable domain in full (rest from reference TRBV7-2 and TRBJ2-3): GAGVSQSPSNKVTEKGKDVELRCDPISGHTALYWYRQSLGQGLEFLIYFQGNSAPDKSGLPSDRFSAERTGGSVSTLTIQRTQQEDSAVYLCASSFWYGTDTQYFGPGTRLTVL.

The genes are TRBV9 and TRBJ2-5; 11 bases are a match to TRBD2. J lost 4 bases, V lost 4 bases, and 9 bases had no gene match. The germline V gene has CDR1 SGDLS and CDR2 YYNGEE. This CDR3 region has 16 residues. CDR3 coding DNA: TGTGCCAGCAGCCCCCGACTAGCGGGACGGGGAGAGACCCAGTACTTC. Translated, it gives CASSPRLAGRGETQYF.

This clonotype was recorded a few times. The CDR3 coding sequence is TGCAGTGCTAGAGATCGGGACAGGGGGCACAAAGAGACCCAGTACTTC. Residues: CSARDRDRGHKETQYF. The V and J genes are TRBV20-1 and TRBJ2-5; TRBD1 matches at 12 bases. Germline V gives CDR1 DFQATT, CDR2 SNEGSKA (reference sequence). The CDR3 is 16 residues long. Trimming removed 0 bases from V and 3 bases from J; junction bases left unmatched: 5.

This clonotype was seen a few times. The J gene is TRBJ1-2, the V gene TRBV9, with 7 bases aligning to TRBD1. CDR1 is SGDLS and CDR2 is YYNGEE in the germline V gene. The ends lost 0 bases at V and 2 bases at J; junction bases unmatched: 7. The CDR3 is made up of 16 amino acids. The DNA of the CDR3 is TGTGCCAGCAGCGTAGTAGGGACAGAGTTAAACTATGGCTACACCTTC. The encoded protein is CASSVVGTELNYGYTF.

The rearrangement uses TRBV11-2 and TRBJ2-1; 8 bases fit TRBD2. The CDR3 extends over 16 amino acids. Germline V gene sequence: CDR1 SGHAT, CDR2 FQNNGV. V dropped 5 bases and J dropped 6; count of bases not matched to a gene: 12. The chain's CDR3 is CASSAAGLDPFNEQFF. For the CDR3, the DNA is TGTGCCAGCAGCGCCGCGGGACTAGACCCCTTCAATGAGCAGTTCTTC.

This clonotype was seen more than once but under ten times. The gene calls are TRBV4-1 and TRBJ2-7; TRBD2 agrees at 7 bases. With 4 bases clipped from V and 13 bases from J, the junction kept 16 bases outside the gene matches. This CDR3 comprises 14 residues. Germline V lookup: CDR1 MGHRA, CDR2 YSYEKL. CDR3 in amino acids: CASSLGPGGERKYF. As DNA, the CDR3 is TGCGCCAGCAGCCTAGGACCTGGGGGGGAACGGAAATACTTC.

V is TRBV5-8 and J is TRBJ1-1, with D perhaps TRBD1 (6 bases). The V gene lost 4 bases and the J gene lost 0 bases, with 13 bases spanning the gap. Germline values: CDR1 SGHTS, CDR2 YDEGEE. The CDR3 is 15 amino acids. CDR3 sequence reads: CASSRGQTMNTEAFF. The CDR3 nucleotides read TGTGCCAGCAGCAGAGGACAGACTATGAACACTGAAGCTTTCTTT.

This clonotype was counted between two and nine times. The CDR3: CASSLYGSADTQYF. CDR3 DNA: TGTGCCAGCAGCTTATACGGGAGTGCAGATACGCAGTATTTT. The chain combines TRBV7-3 with TRBJ2-3; weak D call: TRBD2 (6 bases). CDR3 size: 14 residues. V lost 2 bases and J lost 4, with 10 bases in between. Germline loops: CDR1 SGHTA, CDR2 FQGTGA.